The clone carrying this TCR beta chain showed up just once. This sample was included in a study of CD8 T cells in Susac syndrome. Germline values: CDR1 SGHTA, CDR2 FQGNSA. The CDR3 contains 14 residues. V lost 5 bases, J lost 2 bases, and 3 bases stayed unmatched. CD8+ and CD4+ T cells from blood underwent TCR beta sequencing, which was carried out in a high-throughput format. Treatment-naive patients with stable or active relapsing-remitting disease were the multiple sclerosis controls. With random hexamers, reverse transcription was performed on roughly 0.5 to 1 ug of RNA. TCR beta CDR3 was amplified by immunoSEQ covering 54 Vbeta and 13 Jbeta. MiXCR, applied by TCRdb to the immunoSEQ multiplex PCR reads, yields one record per CDR3 protein. The repertoire has 71,000 or so distinct CDR3 sequences, roughly 95% of them found once; the top ten carry 0.085% to 0.14%.

The rearrangement links TRBV7-2 to TRBJ2-5; 9 bases line up with TRBD1. The sample comprised CD4+ T cells from PBMCs. The TCR was taken from a human donor with multiple sclerosis. In DNA form, the CDR3 reads TGTGCCAGCAGCCGGACAGGGGTGCAAGAGACCCAGTACTTC. It is translated as CASSRTGVQETQYF.